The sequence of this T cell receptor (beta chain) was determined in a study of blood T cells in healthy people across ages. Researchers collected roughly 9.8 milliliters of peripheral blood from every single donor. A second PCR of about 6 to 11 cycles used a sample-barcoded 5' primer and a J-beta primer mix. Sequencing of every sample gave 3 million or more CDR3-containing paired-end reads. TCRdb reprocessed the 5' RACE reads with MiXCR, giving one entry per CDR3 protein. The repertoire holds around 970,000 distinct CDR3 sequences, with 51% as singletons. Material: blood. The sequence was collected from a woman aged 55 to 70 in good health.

As DNA, the CDR3 is TGTGCCACCAGCAGGGGGACAGTACTAGCCAAAAACATTCAGTACTTC. Its translation: CATSRGTVLAKNIQYF. This chain uses TRBV15 with TRBJ2-4; TRBD1 matches at 7 bases. Per germline, CDR1 LNHNV and CDR2 YYDKDF (reference sequence). The CDR3 extends over 16 amino acids. V dropped 3 bases and J dropped 0; count of bases not matched to a gene: 5.